The clone carrying this T cell receptor (beta chain) was found a few times. Antigen: not known. This specimen belongs to a study of response to subunit inactivated influenza vaccine. Trimming cost V 2 bases and J 2 bases; bases outside gene matches: 7. Germline V gene data show CDR1 as SGHVS and CDR2 as FQNEAQ. This CDR3 has 18 amino acids. General study points: Few new T cells, the authors suggested, are recruited by each seasonal influenza vaccination.

TCRdb recomputed calls from the RT-PCR reads with MiXCR, one row per CDR3 protein. The data hold 500,000 to 550,000 distinct CDR3 sequences, with approximately 6.9% observed a single time. Specimen: PBMCs from blood, collected approximately 25 months after vaccination. The clonotype comes from a man aged 50-75 years who received an inactivated influenza vaccine. This chain links TRBV7-8 with TRBJ2-3, with 13 bases matching TRBD2. The DNA for the CDR3 is TGTGCCAGCAGCTTAAAACGGACTAGCGGGGGAACCACAGATACGCAGTATTTT. Its translation: CASSLKRTSGGTTDTQYF. The full variable domain, in which reference TRBV7-8 and TRBJ2-3 provide the parts outside the CDR3, is GAGVSQSPRYKVAKRGQDVALRCDPISGHVSLFWYQQALGQGPEFLTYFQNEAQLDKSGLPSDRFFAERPEGSVSTLKIQRTQQEDSAVYLCASSLKRTSGGTTDTQYFGPGTRLTVL.